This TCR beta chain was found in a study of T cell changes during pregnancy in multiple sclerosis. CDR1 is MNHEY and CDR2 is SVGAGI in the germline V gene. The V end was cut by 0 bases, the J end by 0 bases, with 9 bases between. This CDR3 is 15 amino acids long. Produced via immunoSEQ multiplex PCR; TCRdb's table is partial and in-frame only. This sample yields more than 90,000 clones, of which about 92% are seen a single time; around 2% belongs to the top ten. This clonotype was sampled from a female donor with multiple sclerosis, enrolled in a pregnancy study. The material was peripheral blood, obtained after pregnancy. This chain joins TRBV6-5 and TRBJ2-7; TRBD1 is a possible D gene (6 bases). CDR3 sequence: CASSYSQGPSYEQYF. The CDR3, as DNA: TGTGCCAGCAGTTACTCCCAGGGGCCCTCCTACGAGCAGTACTTC.